This paragraph reports one T cell receptor beta chain. The antigen remains undetermined. Whole-blood RNA isolation (total RNA) proceeded without T cell sorting. TCRalpha and TCRbeta cDNA went through nested PCRs of approximately 17 and 9 cycles, two in total. TCRdb re-called the 5' RACE reads and shows each CDR3 protein once, DNA omitted. Recorded here are 150,000 to 200,000 distinct CDR3 sequences; the top ten clones represent around 7%. The sample originates from a study of monozygotic twins with inflammatory bowel disease. Study observations and caveats: No detectable difference in repertoire similarity separated concordant from discordant twins, possibly as a result of limited power. TCRbeta diversity (inverse Simpson) was lower in IBD patients than in healthy co-twins.

The sample comprised blood. This TCR derives from a human donor with ulcerative colitis or Crohn's disease, or a healthy co-twin of an affected twin (not recorded which).

This CDR3 is CASSLSADSYEQYF. V and J are TRBV7-2 and TRBJ2-7. The CDR3 sequence is 14 residues long. Germline-derived CDR1 and CDR2 are SGHTA and FQGNSA.